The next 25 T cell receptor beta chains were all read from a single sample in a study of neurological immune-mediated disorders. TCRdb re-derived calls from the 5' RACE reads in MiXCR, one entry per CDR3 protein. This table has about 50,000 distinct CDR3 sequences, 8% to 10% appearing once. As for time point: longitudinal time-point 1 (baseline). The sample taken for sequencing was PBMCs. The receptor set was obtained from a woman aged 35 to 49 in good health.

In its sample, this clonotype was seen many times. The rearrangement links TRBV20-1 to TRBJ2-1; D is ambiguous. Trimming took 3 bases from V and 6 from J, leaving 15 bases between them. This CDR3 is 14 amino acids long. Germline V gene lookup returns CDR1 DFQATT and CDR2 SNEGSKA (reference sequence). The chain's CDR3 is CSARRAVGVNEQFF. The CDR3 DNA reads TGCAGTGCTAGGAGAGCAGTAGGCGTCAATGAGCAGTTCTTC.

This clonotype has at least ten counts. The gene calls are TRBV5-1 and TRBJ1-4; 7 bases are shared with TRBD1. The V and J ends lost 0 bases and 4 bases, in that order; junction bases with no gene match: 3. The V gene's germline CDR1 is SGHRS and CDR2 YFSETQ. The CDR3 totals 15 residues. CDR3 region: CASSLASGGNEKLFF. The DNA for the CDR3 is TGCGCCAGCAGCTTGGCCTCAGGGGGTAATGAAAAACTGTTTTTT.

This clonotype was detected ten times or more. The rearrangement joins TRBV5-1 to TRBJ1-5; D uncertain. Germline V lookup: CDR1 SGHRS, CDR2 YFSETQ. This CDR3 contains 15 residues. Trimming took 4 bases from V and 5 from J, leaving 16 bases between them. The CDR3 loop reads CASSLRGARDQPQHF. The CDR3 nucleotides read TGCGCCAGCAGCCTCCGAGGCGCGAGGGATCAGCCCCAGCATTTT.

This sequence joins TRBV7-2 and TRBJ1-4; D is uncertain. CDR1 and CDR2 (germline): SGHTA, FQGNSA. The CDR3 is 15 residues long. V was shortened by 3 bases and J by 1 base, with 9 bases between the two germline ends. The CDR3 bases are TGTGCCAGCAGCTTTGACGGGAGAACTAATGAAAAACTGTTTTTT. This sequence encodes CASSFDGRTNEKLFF. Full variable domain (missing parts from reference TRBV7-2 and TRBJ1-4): GAGVSQSPSNKVTEKGKDVELRCDPISGHTALYWYRQSLGQGLEFLIYFQGNSAPDKSGLPSDRFSAERTGGSVSTLTIQRTQQEDSAVYLCASSFDGRTNEKLFFGSGTQLSVL.

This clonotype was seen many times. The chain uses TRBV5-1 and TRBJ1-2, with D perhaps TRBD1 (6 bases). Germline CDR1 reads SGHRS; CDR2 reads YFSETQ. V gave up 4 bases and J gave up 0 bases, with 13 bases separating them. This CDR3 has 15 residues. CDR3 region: CASSTRGGPNYGYTF. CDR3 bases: TGCGCCAGCAGCACCAGGGGCGGACCTAACTATGGCTACACCTTC.

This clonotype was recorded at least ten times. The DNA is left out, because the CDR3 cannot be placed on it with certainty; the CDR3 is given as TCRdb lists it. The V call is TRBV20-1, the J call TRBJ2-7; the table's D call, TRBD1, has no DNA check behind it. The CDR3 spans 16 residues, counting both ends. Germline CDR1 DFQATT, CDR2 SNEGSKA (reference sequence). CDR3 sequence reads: CSATSGQDGLPYEQYF.

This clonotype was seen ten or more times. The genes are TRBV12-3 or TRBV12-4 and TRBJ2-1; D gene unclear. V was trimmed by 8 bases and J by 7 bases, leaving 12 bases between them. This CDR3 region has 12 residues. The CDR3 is CASGRHLNEQFF. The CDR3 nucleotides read TGTGCCAGCGGCCGGCATCTGAATGAGCAGTTCTTC.

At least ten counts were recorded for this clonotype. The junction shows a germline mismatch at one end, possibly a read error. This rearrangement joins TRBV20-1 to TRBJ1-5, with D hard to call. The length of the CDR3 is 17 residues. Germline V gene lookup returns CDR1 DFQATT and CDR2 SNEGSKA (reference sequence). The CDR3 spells CSARDGLLLTNNQPQHF. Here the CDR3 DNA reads TGCAGTGCTCGAGACGGCCTACTTTTAACCAACAATCAGCCCCAGCATTTT.

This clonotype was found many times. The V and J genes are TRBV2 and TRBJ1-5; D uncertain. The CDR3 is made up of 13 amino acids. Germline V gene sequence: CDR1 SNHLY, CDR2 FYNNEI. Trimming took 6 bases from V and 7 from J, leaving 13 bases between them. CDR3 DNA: TGTGCCAGCAGAGGCCAAGAGGGACAGCCCCAGCATTTT. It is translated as CASRGQEGQPQHF.

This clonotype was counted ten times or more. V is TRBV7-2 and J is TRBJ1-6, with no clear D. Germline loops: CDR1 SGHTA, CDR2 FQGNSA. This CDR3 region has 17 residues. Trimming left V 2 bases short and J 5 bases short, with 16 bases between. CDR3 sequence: CASSLYSRHGDNSPLHF. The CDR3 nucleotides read TGTGCCAGCAGCTTATACTCTAGACATGGGGATAATTCACCCCTCCACTTT. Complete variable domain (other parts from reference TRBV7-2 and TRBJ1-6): GAGVSQSPSNKVTEKGKDVELRCDPISGHTALYWYRQSLGQGLEFLIYFQGNSAPDKSGLPSDRFSAERTGGSVSTLTIQRTQQEDSAVYLCASSLYSRHGDNSPLHFGNGTRLTVT.

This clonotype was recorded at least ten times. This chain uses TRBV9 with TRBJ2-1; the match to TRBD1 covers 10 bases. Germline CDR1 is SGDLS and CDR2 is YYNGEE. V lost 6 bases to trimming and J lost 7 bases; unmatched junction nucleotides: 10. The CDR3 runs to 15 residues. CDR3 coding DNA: TGTGCCAGCACCATAGGGGGGACAGGGGTTAATGAGCAGTTCTTC. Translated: CASTIGGTGVNEQFF. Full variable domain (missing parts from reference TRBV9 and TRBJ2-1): DSGVTQTPKHLITATGQRVTLRCSPRSGDLSVYWYQQSLDQGLQFLIQYYNGEERAKGNILERFSAQQFPDLHSELNLSSLELGDSALYFCASTIGGTGVNEQFFGPGTRLTVL.

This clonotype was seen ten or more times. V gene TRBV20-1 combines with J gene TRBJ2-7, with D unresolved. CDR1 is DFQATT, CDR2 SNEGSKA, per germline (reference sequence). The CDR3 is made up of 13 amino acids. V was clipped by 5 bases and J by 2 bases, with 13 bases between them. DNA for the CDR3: TGCAGTGCTCCCGGCCGGCAGCCCTACGAGCAGTACTTC. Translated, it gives CSAPGRQPYEQYF.

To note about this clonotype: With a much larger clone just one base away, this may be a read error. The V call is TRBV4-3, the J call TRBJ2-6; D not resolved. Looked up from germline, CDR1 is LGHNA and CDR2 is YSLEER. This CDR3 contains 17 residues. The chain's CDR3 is CTSSQDGPRTGANVLTF. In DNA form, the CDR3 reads TGCACCAGCAGCCAAGATGGGCCCAGGACCGGGGCCAACGTCCTGACTTTC.

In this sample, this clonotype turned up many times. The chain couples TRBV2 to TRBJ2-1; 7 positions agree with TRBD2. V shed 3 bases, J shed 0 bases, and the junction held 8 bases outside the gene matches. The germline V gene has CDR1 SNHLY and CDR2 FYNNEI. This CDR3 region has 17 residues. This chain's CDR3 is CASSEGGGYSSYNEQFF. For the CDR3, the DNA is TGTGCCAGCAGTGAGGGCGGGGGTTACAGCTCCTACAATGAGCAGTTCTTC.

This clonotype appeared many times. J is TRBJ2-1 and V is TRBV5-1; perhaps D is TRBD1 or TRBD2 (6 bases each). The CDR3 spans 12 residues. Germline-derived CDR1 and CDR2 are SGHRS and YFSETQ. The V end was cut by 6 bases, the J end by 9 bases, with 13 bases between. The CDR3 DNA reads TGCGCCAGCACCGGGGGCCGGAGTGAGCAGTTCTTC. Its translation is CASTGGRSEQFF.

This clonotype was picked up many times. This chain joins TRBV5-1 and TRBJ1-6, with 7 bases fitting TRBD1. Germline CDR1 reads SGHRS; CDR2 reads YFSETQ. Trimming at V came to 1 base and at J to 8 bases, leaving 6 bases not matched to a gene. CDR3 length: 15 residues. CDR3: CASSLSTGEDSPLHF. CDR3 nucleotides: TGCGCCAGCAGCTTGTCAACAGGGGAGGATTCACCCCTCCACTTT.

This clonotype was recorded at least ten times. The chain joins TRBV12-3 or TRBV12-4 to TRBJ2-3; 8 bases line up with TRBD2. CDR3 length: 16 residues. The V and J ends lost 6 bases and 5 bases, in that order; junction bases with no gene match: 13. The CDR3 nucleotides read TGTGCCAGCAGCCTGGGCCTAAGCGGGAGCCAAGATACGCAGTATTTT. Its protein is CASSLGLSGSQDTQYF.

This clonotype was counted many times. CDR3 DNA sequence: TGCAGTGCTAGTCCGACTAGCGGGAGAGGGACCAACAATGAGCAGTTCTTC. This gives the protein CSASPTSGRGTNNEQFF. V is TRBV20-1 and J is TRBJ2-1; 12 bases align to TRBD2. V trimming: 3 bases; J trimming: 5 bases; junction bases outside the gene matches: 11. This CDR3 has 17 residues. Per the germline V gene, CDR1 is DFQATT and CDR2 is SNEGSKA (reference sequence).

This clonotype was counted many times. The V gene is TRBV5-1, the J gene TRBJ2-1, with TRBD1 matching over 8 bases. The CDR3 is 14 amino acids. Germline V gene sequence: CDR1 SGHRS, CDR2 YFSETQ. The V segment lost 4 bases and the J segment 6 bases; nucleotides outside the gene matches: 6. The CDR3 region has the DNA TGCGCCAGCAGCACGTCGGGACAGGTCAATGAGCAGTTCTTC. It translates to CASSTSGQVNEQFF. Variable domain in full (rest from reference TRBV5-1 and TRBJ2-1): KAGVTQTPRYLIKTRGQQVTLSCSPISGHRSVSWYQQTPGQGLQFLFEYFSETQRNKGNFPGRFSGRQFSNSRSEMNVSTLELGDSALYLCASSTSGQVNEQFFGPGTRLTVL.

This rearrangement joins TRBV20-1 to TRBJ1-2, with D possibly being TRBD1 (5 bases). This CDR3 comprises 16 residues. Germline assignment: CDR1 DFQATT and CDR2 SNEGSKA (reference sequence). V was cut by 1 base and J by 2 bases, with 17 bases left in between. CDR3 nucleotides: TGCAGTGCTAGAGTGTCTGTAGGGGAGCCGAACTATGGCTACACCTTC. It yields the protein CSARVSVGEPNYGYTF.

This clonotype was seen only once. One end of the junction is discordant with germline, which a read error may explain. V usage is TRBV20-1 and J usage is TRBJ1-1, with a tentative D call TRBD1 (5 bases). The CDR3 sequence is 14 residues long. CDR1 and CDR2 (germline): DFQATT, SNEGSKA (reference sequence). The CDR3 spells CSDRVNGRGTEAFF. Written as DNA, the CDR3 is TGCAGTGATAGAGTGAATGGTAGGGGCACTGAAGCTTTCTTT.

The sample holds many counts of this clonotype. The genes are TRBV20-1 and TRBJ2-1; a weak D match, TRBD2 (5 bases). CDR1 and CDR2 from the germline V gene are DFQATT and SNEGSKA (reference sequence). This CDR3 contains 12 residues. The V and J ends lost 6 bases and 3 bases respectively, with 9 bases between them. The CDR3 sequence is CSAATNYNEQFF. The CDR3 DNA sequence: TGCAGTGCCGCGACTAACTACAATGAGCAGTTCTTC.

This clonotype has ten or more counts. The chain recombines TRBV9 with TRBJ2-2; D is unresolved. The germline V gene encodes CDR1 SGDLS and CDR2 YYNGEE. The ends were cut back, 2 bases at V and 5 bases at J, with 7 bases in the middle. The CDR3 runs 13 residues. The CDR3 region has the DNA TGTGCCAGCAGCGTCCTAGTGACCGGGGAGCTGTTTTTT. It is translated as CASSVLVTGELFF.

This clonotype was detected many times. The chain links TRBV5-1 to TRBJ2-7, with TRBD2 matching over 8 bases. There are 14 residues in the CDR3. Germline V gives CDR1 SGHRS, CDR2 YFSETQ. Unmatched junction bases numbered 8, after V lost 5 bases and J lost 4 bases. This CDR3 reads CASRGIAGTYEQYF. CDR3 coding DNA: TGCGCCAGCAGGGGGATAGCGGGAACGTACGAGCAGTACTTC.

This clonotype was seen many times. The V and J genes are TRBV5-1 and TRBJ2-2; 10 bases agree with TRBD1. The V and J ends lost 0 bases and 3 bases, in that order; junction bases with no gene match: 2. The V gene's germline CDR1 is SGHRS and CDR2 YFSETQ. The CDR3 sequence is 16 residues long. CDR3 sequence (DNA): TGCGCCAGCAGCTTGGCCGGGACAGGGGACACCGGGGAGCTGTTTTTT. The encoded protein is CASSLAGTGDTGELFF.